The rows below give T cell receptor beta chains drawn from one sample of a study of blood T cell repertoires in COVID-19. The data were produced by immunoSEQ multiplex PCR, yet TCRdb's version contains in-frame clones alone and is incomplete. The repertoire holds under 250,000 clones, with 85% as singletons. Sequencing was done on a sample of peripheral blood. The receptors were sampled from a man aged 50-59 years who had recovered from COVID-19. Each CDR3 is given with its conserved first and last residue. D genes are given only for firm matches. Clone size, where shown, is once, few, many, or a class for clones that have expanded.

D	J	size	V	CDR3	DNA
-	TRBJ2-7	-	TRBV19	CATAYRNSYEQYF	TGTGCCACCGCTTACAGGAACTCCTACGAGCAGTACTTC
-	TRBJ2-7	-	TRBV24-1	CATSDRTPPVPYEQYF	TGTGCCACCAGTGATCGCACGCCTCCGGTACCCTACGAGCAGTACTTC
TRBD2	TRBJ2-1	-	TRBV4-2	CASSQETSGSYNEQFF	TGTGCCAGCAGCCAAGAAACTAGCGGCTCCTACAATGAGCAGTTCTTC
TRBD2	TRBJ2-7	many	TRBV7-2	CASSFRGRANYEQYF	TGTGCCAGCAGCTTTCGCGGGAGGGCAAACTACGAGCAGTACTTC
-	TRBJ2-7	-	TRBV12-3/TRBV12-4	CASSQNPYEQYF	TGTGCCAGCAGCCAGAACCCCTACGAGCAGTACTTC
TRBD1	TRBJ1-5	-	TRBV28	CASTSRRDRKNQPQHF	TGTGCCAGCACTTCCAGACGGGACAGAAAAAATCAGCCCCAGCATTTT
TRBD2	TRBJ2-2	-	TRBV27	CASTRVGGTGELFF	TGTGCCAGCACCCGGGTGGGGGGGACCGGGGAGCTGTTTTTT
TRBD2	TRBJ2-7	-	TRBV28	CASSWGRARSYEQYF	TGTGCCAGCAGTTGGGGGAGGGCCAGGTCCTACGAGCAGTACTTC
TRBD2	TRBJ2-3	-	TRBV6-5	CASRGTSGKVDTQYF	TGTGCCAGCCGAGGGACTAGCGGGAAGGTAGATACGCAGTATTTT
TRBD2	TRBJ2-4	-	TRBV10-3	CAISGTSGINIQYF	TGTGCCATCAGTGGCACTAGCGGGATAAACATTCAGTACTTC
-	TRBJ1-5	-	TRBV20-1	CSASFTGINQPQHF	TGCAGTGCTAGTTTTACAGGTATCAATCAGCCCCAGCATTTT
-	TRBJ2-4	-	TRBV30	CAWSSAGQKNIQYF	TGTGCCTGGAGTTCGGCAGGCCAGAAAAACATTCAGTACTTC
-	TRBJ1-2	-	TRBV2	CASMAAYGYTF	TGTGCCAGCATGGCGGCTTATGGCTACACCTTC
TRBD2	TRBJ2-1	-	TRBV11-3	CASSSGLAGGRNEQFF	TGTGCCAGCAGCTCGGGACTAGCGGGAGGTAGGAATGAGCAGTTCTTC
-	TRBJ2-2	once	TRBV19	CASTGRVTGELFF	TGTGCCAGTACTGGCAGGGTCACCGGGGAGCTGTTTTTT
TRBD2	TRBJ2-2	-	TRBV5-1	CASLAGGANTGELFF	TGCGCCAGTTTAGCGGGAGGAGCGAACACCGGGGAGCTGTTTTTT
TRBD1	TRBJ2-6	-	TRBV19	CASRDRAGANVLTF	TGTGCCAGTAGAGACAGGGCTGGGGCCAACGTCCTGACTTTC
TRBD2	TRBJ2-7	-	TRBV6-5	CASSYSAPSGGYEQYF	TGTGCCAGCAGTTACTCGGCCCCTAGCGGGGGGTACGAGCAGTACTTC
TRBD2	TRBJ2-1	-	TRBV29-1	CSVTRTSGSTRNSYNEQFF	TGCAGCGTTACCCGGACTAGCGGGAGTACGCGGAACTCCTACAATGAGCAGTTCTTC
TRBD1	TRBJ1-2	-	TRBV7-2	CASSFNRDRAYGYTF	TGTGCCAGCAGCTTCAACCGGGACAGGGCCTATGGCTACACCTTC
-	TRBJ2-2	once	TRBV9	CASSVKRQMNTGELFF	TGTGCCAGCAGCGTAAAGCGGCAGATGAACACCGGGGAGCTGTTTTTT
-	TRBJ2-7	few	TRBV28	CARSVPDICHEQYF	TGTGCCAGGTCCGTGCCGGACATATGCCACGAGCAGTACTTC
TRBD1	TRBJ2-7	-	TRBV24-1	CATSDPGQGKSYEQYF	TGTGCCACCAGTGACCCAGGACAGGGGAAATCCTACGAGCAGTACTTC
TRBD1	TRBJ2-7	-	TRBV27	CASSSSDRAYEQYF	TGTGCCAGCAGTTCCTCGGACAGGGCATACGAGCAGTACTTC
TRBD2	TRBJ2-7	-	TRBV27	CASSLTGGYEQYF	TGTGCCAGCAGTCTGACGGGAGGCTACGAGCAGTACTTC